This T cell receptor beta chain was identified during a study of T cell responses to AZD1222 COVID-19 vaccine. Comments on this clone: Its antigen is not known.

TCRdb's copy holds only in-frame clones and misses some; the assay was immunoSEQ multiplex PCR. This table has 150,000 to 200,000 clones, around 94% appearing once. Study observations and caveats: Sampled repertoires all dated from after the peak T cell response.

Trimming pared 7 bases from V and 8 bases from J, leaving 9 bases between. Germline V gene data show CDR1 as MNHEY and CDR2 as SVGAGI. The CDR3 spans 11 residues. The rearrangement uses TRBV6-5 and TRBJ1-3, with D perhaps matching TRBD1 (5 bases). The source was peripheral blood, collected on day 0 of AZD1222 vaccination. The sequence was obtained from an adult in good health. As DNA, the CDR3 is TGTGCCAGCACCTACAGGTACACCATATATTTT. Translation: CASTYRYTIYF.